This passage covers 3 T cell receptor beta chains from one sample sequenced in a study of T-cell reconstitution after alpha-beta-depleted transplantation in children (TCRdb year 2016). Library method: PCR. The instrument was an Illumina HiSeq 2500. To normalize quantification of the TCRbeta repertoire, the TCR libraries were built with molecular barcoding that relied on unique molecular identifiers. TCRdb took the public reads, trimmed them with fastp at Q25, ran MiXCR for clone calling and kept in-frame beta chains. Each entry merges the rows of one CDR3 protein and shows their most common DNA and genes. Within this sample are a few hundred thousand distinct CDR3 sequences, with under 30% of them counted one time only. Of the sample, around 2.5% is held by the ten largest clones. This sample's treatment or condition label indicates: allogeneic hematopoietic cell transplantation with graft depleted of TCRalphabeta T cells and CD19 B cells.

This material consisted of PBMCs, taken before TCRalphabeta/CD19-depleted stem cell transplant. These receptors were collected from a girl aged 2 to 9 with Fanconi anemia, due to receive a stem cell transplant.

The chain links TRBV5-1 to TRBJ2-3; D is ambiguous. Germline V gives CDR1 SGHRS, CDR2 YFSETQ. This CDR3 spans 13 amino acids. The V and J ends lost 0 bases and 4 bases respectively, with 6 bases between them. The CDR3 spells CASSLVGSDTQYF. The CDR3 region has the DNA TGCGCCAGCAGCTTGGTTGGTTCAGATACGCAGTATTTT.

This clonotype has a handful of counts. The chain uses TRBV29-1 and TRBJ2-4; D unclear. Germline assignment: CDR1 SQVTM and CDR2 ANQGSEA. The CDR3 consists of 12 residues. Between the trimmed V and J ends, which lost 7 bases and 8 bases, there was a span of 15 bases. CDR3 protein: CSAFTPADIQYF. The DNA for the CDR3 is TGCAGCGCCTTCACCCCGGCGGACATTCAGTACTTC.

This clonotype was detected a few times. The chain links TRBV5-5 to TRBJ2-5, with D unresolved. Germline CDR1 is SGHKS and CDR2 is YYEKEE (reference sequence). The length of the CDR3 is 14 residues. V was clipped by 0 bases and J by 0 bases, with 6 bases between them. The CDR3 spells CASSLAAHQETQYF. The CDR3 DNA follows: TGTGCCAGCAGCTTGGCAGCACACCAAGAGACCCAGTACTTC.